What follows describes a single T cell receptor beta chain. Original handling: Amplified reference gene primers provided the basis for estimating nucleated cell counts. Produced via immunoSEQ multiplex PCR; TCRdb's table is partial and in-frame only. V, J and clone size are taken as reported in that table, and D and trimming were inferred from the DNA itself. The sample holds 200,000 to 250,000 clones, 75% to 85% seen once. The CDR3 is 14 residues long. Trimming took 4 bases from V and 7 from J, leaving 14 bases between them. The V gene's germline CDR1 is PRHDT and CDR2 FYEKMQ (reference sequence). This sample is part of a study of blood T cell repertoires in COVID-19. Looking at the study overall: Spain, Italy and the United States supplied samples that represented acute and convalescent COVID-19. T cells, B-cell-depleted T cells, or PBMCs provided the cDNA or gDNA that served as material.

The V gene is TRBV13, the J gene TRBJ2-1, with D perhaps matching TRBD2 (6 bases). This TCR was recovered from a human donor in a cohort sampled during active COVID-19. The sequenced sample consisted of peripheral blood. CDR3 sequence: CASSYPRGRNEQFF. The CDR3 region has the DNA TGTGCCAGCAGCTATCCGCGGGGAAGGAATGAGCAGTTCTTC.